This T cell receptor beta chain comes out of a study of T cells in Graves' hyperthyroidism and ophthalmopathy. In germline, CDR1 is SGHTA, CDR2 FQGNSA. This CDR3 has 16 residues. Trimming took 5 bases from V and 6 from J; bases not matched to a gene: 7. A few counts support this clonotype. Authors of the study amplified TCR beta CDR3 regions from RNA transcripts. The HTBI primer set drove a first-round RT-PCR of the TCR CDR3. TCRdb fed the multiplex PCR reads into MiXCR, producing one record per CDR3 protein. Of hundreds of thousands of distinct CDR3 sequences in the sample, 13% to 15% were seen once. The source of this sequence is a woman aged 45-65 years with Graves' ophthalmopathy. This chain uses TRBV7-2 with TRBJ2-3; TRBD2 aligns across 14 bases. The sequenced material came from blood. The CDR3 nucleotides are TGTGCCAGCAGCGCCCAGACTAGCGGGAGGGCCGATACGCAGTATTTT. Protein sequence: CASSAQTSGRADTQYF.